This T cell receptor (beta chain) was sequenced during a study of blood T cell repertoires in COVID-19. The overall study: The United States, Italy and Spain supplied acute and convalescent COVID-19 samples. Sources were T cells, B-cell-depleted T cells, or PBMCs; the material itself was cDNA or gDNA.

The V segment lost 3 bases and the J segment 7 bases; nucleotides outside the gene matches: 13. The CDR3 is made up of 16 amino acids. The V gene's germline CDR1 is SNHLY and CDR2 FYNNEI. The authors' processing: Estimation of nucleated cell counts was performed using reference gene primer amplification. Some clones are missing from TCRdb's copy, which holds only in-frame ones; the method was immunoSEQ multiplex PCR. The DNA gave D and trimming, while V, J and clone size come from that table. The sample includes 100,000 to 120,000 clones, roughly 80% of them seen just once. The chain combines TRBV2 with TRBJ1-2, with TRBD1 matching 8 bases. Sample: peripheral blood. The source of this sequence is an elderly woman with acute or convalescent COVID-19. In nucleotides, the CDR3 is TGTGCCAGCAGTGAGTCCGACAGGGGCGCTAAATTTGGCTACACCTTC. Residues: CASSESDRGAKFGYTF.